This is a list of T cell receptor beta chains from one sample in a study of cytomegalovirus exposure and HLA in healthy donors. Libraries were prepared by immunoSEQ multiplex PCR; TCRdb keeps only in-frame clonotypes and omits some of them. The profile shows 200,000 or so clones, approximately 82% of them singletons. Sequencing input: PBMCs. These receptors came from a woman aged 30 to 39 in good health and CMV-seropositive. CDR3s include the opening cysteine and the closing phenylalanine or tryptophan. The order of the fields is V gene, D gene, clone size, J gene, CDR3 length, CDR3 protein, CDR3 DNA. A D gene is named only where the DNA matches it firmly. The listing skips clone size in some rows; elsewhere it reads once, few, many or a size class.

TRBV6-1,-,few,TRBJ1-1,15,CASSRGTGTNTEAFF,TGTGCCAGCAGTAGAGGTACAGGGACGAACACTGAAGCTTTCTTT
TRBV29-1,-,-,TRBJ2-3,12,CSVARFTDTQYF,TGCAGCGTTGCTCGGTTCACAGATACGCAGTATTTT
TRBV28,-,once,TRBJ2-7,13,CASRTGSSYEQYF,TGTGCCAGCAGAACCGGGAGCTCCTACGAGCAGTACTTC
TRBV6-6,TRBD2,-,TRBJ2-7,14,CASTKRGDSYEQYF,TGTGCCAGCACCAAGCGGGGCGACTCCTACGAGCAGTACTTC
TRBV6-5,-,-,TRBJ2-1,14,CASSPLRGNNEQFF,TGTGCCAGCAGCCCCCTCCGGGGGAACAATGAGCAGTTCTTC
TRBV5-4,TRBD1,-,TRBJ2-7,13,CASSRDRGGEQYF,TGTGCCAGCAGCCGGGACAGGGGGGGCGAGCAGTACTTC
TRBV28,TRBD1,-,TRBJ2-1,15,CASSLRDSPYNEQFF,TGTGCCAGCAGTCTCCGGGACAGCCCCTACAATGAGCAGTTCTTC
TRBV6-5,TRBD1,-,TRBJ2-7,14,CASSSTGGTYEQYF,TGTGCCAGCAGTTCAACAGGGGGTACCTACGAGCAGTACTTC
TRBV5-1,TRBD2,-,TRBJ2-3,16,CASSRGLAGDTDTQYF,TGCGCCAGCAGCCGGGGACTAGCGGGAGACACAGATACGCAGTATTTT
TRBV4-2,-,-,TRBJ2-2,15,CASSQAGLYTGELFF,TGTGCCAGCAGCCAGGCCGGACTGTACACCGGGGAGCTGTTTTTT